The clone carrying this TCR beta chain was counted a single time. The data derive from a study of neoadjuvant anti-PD-1 for oral cavity cancer. Study at large: Patients without progression received a fourth nivolumab dose around day 43, then surgical resection on days 50-56.

Blood libraries mostly used about 0.5 ug genomic DNA, six replicates each. Libraries were prepared by immunoSEQ multiplex PCR; TCRdb keeps only in-frame clonotypes and omits some of them. The sample contains fewer than 15,000 clones, 67% of which appear only once. Time point noted: after neoadjuvant nivolumab, at surgical resection. Patients had HPV-negative, locally advanced oral cavity squamous cell carcinoma. This specimen was PBMCs, taken after nivolumab (anti-PD-1) treatment. This TCR was sampled from a person aged 40-85 years with oral cavity squamous cell carcinoma.

In DNA, the CDR3 is TGTGCCAGCAGCCTATTAGGGAATGAGCAGTTCTTC. It is translated as CASSLLGNEQFF. V gene TRBV5-5 combines with J gene TRBJ2-1; D is ambiguous. This CDR3 region has 12 residues. The V gene's germline CDR1 is SGHKS and CDR2 YYEKEE (reference sequence). V was pared by 4 bases and J by 7 bases, with 9 bases between.